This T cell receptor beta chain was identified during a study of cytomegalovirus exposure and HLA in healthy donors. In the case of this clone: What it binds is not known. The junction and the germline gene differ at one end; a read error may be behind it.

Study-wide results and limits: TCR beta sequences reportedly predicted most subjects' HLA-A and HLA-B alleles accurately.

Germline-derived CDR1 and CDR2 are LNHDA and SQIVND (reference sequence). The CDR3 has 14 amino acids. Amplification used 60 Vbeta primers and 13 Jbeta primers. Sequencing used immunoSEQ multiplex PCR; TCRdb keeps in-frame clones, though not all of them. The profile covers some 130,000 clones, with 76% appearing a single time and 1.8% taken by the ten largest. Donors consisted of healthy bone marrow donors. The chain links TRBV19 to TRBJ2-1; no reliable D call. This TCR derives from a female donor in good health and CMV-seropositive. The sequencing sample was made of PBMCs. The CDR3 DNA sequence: TGTGCCAGTAGCTATCGAAGCTCCTACGATGAGCAGTTCTTC. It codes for CASSYRSSYDEQFF.